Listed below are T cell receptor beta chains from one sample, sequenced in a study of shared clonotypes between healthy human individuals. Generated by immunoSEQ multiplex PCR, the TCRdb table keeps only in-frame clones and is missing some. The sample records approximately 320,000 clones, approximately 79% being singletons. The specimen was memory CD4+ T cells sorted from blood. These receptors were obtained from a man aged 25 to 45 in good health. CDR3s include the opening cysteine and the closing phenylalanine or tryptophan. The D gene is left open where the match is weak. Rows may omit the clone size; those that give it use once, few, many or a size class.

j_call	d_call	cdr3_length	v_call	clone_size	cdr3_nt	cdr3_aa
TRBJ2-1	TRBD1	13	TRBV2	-	TGTGCCAGCACCCTCCAGGGGACAGATGAGCAGTTCTTC	CASTLQGTDEQFF
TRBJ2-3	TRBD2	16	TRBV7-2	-	TGTGCCAGCAGCTTATTTAGCGGGGGCACCACAGATACGCAGTATTTT	CASSLFSGGTTDTQYF
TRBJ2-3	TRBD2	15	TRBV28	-	TGTGCCAGCAGTTCCGCGGGGGGGATCACAGATACGCAGTATTTT	CASSSAGGITDTQYF
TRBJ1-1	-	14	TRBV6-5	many	TGTGCCAGCAGCCCAACAGGCCCGAACACTGAAGCTTTCTTT	CASSPTGPNTEAFF
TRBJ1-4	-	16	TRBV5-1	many	TGCGCCAGCAGCCCCGTTTGGGGGGCCACTAATGAAAAACTGTTTTTT	CASSPVWGATNEKLFF
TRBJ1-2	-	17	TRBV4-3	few	TGCGCCAGCAGCCAAGAGAGGTGGACAGCTTCAAACTATGGCTACACCTTC	CASSQERWTASNYGYTF
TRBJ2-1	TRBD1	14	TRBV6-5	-	TGTGCCAGCAGTTTGGACAGGGTTCTGAATGAGCAGTTCTTC	CASSLDRVLNEQFF
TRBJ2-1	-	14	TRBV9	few	TGTGCCAGCAGCGCTGCTAGCTCCTACAATGAGCAGTTCTTC	CASSAASSYNEQFF
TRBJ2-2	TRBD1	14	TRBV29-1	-	TGCAGCGTTCTAGGGACAGGCTCCACCGGGGAGCTGTTTTTT	CSVLGTGSTGELFF
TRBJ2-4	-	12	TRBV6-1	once	TGTGCCAGCAGTGAAACCCAAAACATTCAGTACTTC	CASSETQNIQYF
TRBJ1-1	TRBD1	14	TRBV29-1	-	TGCAGCGTTCAGACAGGGAACTCCTACACTGAAGCTTTCTTT	CSVQTGNSYTEAFF
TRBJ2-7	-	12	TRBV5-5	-	TGTGCCAGCAGCTTGGGGGTCTACGAGCAGTACTTC	CASSLGVYEQYF
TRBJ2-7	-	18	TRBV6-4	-	TGTGCCAGCAGCCGCACCAGACACCAAACCGGGGCCTCCTACGAGCAGTACTTC	CASSRTRHQTGASYEQYF
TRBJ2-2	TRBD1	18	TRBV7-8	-	TGTGCCAGCAGCTTAAGTATGAAGACAGGGTATGGCACCGGGGAGCTGTTTTTT	CASSLSMKTGYGTGELFF
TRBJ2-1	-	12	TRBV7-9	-	TGTGCCAGCACCCCCCTGGGGCTTGAGCAGTTCTTC	CASTPLGLEQFF
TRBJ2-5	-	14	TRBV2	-	TGTGCCAGCGTAGGGGTACGAGGGGATGAGACCCAGTACTTC	CASVGVRGDETQYF
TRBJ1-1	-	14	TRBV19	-	TGTGCCAGTAGGGTTGGATACGCGGGGGCTGAAGCTTTCTTT	CASRVGYAGAEAFF
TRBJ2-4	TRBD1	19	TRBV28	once	TGTGCCACCTTTCCTGGAAGGACAGGGCTGTCCTTTGGCAAAAACATTCAGTACTTC	CATFPGRTGLSFGKNIQYF
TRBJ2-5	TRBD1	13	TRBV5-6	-	TGTGCCAGCAGCACGGGACAGAGAGAGACCCAGTACTTC	CASSTGQRETQYF
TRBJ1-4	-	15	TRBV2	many	TGTGCCAGCAGTCTACTAATTGGGGCTAATGAAAAACTGTTTTTT	CASSLLIGANEKLFF
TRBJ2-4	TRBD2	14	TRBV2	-	TGTGCCAGCACTAGCGGGAGGGCCCAAAACATTCAGTACTTC	CASTSGRAQNIQYF
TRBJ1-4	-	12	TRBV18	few	TGTGCCAGCTCACCAGCACGTGAAAAACTGTTTTTT	CASSPAREKLFF
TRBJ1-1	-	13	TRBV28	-	TGTGCCAGCAAGCGCCCAGGGCGCACTGAAGCTTTCTTT	CASKRPGRTEAFF
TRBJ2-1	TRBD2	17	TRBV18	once	TGTGCCAGCTCACCACGAATTAGCGGGAGGGCCTTAAATGAGCAGTTCTTC	CASSPRISGRALNEQFF
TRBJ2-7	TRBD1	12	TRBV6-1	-	TGTGTCAGCAGTGGGGGACAGACGGCTCAGTACTTC	CVSSGGQTAQYF
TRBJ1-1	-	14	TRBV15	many	TGTGCCACCAGCAAAGAACAGGGATACACTGAAGCTTTCTTT	CATSKEQGYTEAFF
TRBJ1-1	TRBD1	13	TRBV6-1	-	TGTGCCAGCAGTGAACAGGGGGGGACTGAAGCTTTCTTT	CASSEQGGTEAFF
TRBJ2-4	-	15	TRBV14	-	TGTGCCAGCAGCCAAGATTCCAGCGGGCTAAACATTCAGTACTTC	CASSQDSSGLNIQYF
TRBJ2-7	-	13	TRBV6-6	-	TGTGCCAGCAGTCCCGGGTGGGGGTCCGAGCAGTACTTC	CASSPGWGSEQYF
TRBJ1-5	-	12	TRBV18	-	TGTGCCAGCTCCTTCCCCAATCAGCCCCAGCATTTT	CASSFPNQPQHF
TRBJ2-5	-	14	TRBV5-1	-	TGCGCCAGCAGAGGGAAGTGGAGCCAAGAGACCCAGTACTTC	CASRGKWSQETQYF